This T cell receptor (beta chain) was captured in a study of vaccination effects on CD4 cells after COVID-19. Study conclusions and caveats: Both infection-induced and vaccine-induced clones contracted markedly at late post-vaccination timepoints.

Peptide-pool stimulation followed by sequencing identified expanded antigen-specific CD4+ clonotypes in the ViraFEST assay. CD4+ T cell isolation took place after more than eight days of culture. The study found no prior SARS-CoV-2 infection in the vaccine recipients, who tested negative for nucleocapsid antibodies. The protocol was immunoSEQ multiplex PCR, while the TCRdb copy is restricted to in-frame clones and leaves out a portion. This table has tens of thousands of clones, under 70% appearing once. V shed 5 bases, J shed 0 bases, and the junction held 8 bases outside the gene matches. The CDR3 sequence is 17 residues long. The germline gives CDR1 SGHDN, CDR2 FVKESK. This clone was observed a single time. Its antigen is undetermined.

The sequence derives from a human donor who received a COVID-19 vaccine. The V call is TRBV14, the J call TRBJ1-3, with 9 bases that match TRBD1. This material consisted of CD4+ T cells from PBMCs cultured with HCoV-OC43 spike peptides, taken before COVID-19 vaccination. Specified subset: HCoV-OC43 spike overlapping peptide pool stimulation. DNA for the CDR3: TGTGCCAGCAGCACAGGACAGGGGATACACTCTGGAAACACCATATATTTT. This sequence encodes CASSTGQGIHSGNTIYF.